This T cell receptor (beta chain) was identified in a study of siplizumab effects on memory and regulatory T cells. The CDR3 extends over 17 amino acids. With 0 bases clipped from V and 4 bases from J, the junction kept 9 bases outside the gene matches. Germline CDR1 and CDR2: MNHNS and SASEGT. Produced via immunoSEQ multiplex PCR; TCRdb's table is partial and in-frame only. The sample contains roughly 75,000 clones, around 93% of which appear only once. The chain uses TRBV6-1 and TRBJ2-5, with TRBD1 matching 9 bases. Sequencing was performed on CD8+ T cells sorted from blood. The receptor was derived from a human donor in good health. This CDR3 is CASSEALLNRGRETQYF. CDR3 sequence (DNA): TGTGCCAGCAGTGAAGCGCTTCTGAACAGGGGGCGAGAGACCCAGTACTTC.